One sample yielded the 30 T cell receptor beta chains listed below, sequenced in a study of blood T cell repertoires in COVID-19. The table came from immunoSEQ multiplex PCR; TCRdb's copy has only in-frame clones and leaves some out. The sample lists 30,000 to 45,000 clones; roughly 90% were seen once. The specimen was peripheral blood. All receptors come from a man between 70 and 80 years old with acute or convalescent COVID-19.

V usage is TRBV7-2 and J usage is TRBJ2-5, with no clear D. Trimming took off 2 bases at V and 4 bases at J, with 8 bases between the two ends. Germline CDR1 is SGHTA and CDR2 is FQGNSA. The CDR3 runs to 13 residues. The CDR3 coding sequence is TGTGCCAGCAGCTTAAGTCTCGGAGAGACCCAGTACTTC. Translation gives CASSLSLGETQYF.

The V and J genes are TRBV9 and TRBJ2-3, with no clear D. Germline V gene data show CDR1 as SGDLS and CDR2 as YYNGEE. The CDR3 totals 12 residues. V gave up 3 bases and J gave up 4 bases, with 6 bases separating them. CDR3 sequence reads: CASSAPADTQYF. CDR3 nucleotides: TGTGCCAGCAGCGCCCCTGCAGATACGCAGTATTTT.

The V and J genes are TRBV6-6 and TRBJ2-2, with a tentative D call TRBD1 (6 bases). The CDR3 is 14 amino acids. V lost 6 bases, J lost 5 bases, and 13 bases lay in between. Germline lookup yields CDR1 MNHNY and CDR2 SVGAGI (reference sequence). The CDR3 here is CASSSLQGTGELFF. CDR3 DNA: TGTGCCAGCAGCTCACTACAGGGTACCGGGGAGCTGTTTTTT.

DNA of the CDR3: TGTGCCAGCTCACCTTATGGGGCTCAAGAGACCCAGTACTTC. This encodes CASSPYGAQETQYF. V gene TRBV18 combines with J gene TRBJ2-5, with a tentative D call TRBD1 (5 bases). Germline CDR1 and CDR2: KGHSH and LQKENI. Trimming took 3 bases from V and 2 from J, leaving 10 bases between them. The CDR3 extends over 14 amino acids. Looking up the rest from reference TRBV18 and TRBJ2-5 gives the full variable domain: NAGVMQNPRHLVRRRGQEARLRCSPMKGHSHVYWYRQLPEEGLKFMVYLQKENIIDESGMPKERFSAEFPKEGPSILRIQQVVRGDSAAYFCASSPYGAQETQYFGPGTRLLVL.

The chain uses TRBV27 and TRBJ1-4; no definite D call. Germline values: CDR1 MNHEY, CDR2 SMNVEV (reference sequence). V was cut by 0 bases and J by 8 bases, with 19 bases left in between. This CDR3 contains 17 residues. The CDR3 sequence is CASSLSPRGVGKEKLFF. The CDR3 coding sequence is TGTGCCAGCAGTTTATCGCCCCGCGGGGTAGGAAAGGAAAAACTGTTTTTT.

V usage is TRBV25-1 and J usage is TRBJ2-3; 10 bases align to TRBD2. The CDR3 runs to 16 residues. CDR1 and CDR2 (germline): MGHDK, SYGVNS. V was clipped by 4 bases and J by 1 base; unmatched bases: 5. This CDR3 reads CASSAAGTSGTDTQYF. The CDR3 coding sequence is TGTGCCAGCAGTGCGGCAGGGACTAGCGGCACAGATACGCAGTATTTT.

Only one count was recorded for this clone. The rearrangement uses TRBV11-3 and TRBJ2-4; TRBD2 is a possible D gene (5 bases). Between the trimmed V and J ends, which lost 0 bases and 6 bases, there was a span of 12 bases. This CDR3 comprises 15 residues. From germline, CDR1 is SGHNT and CDR2 YENEEA. CDR3 DNA: TGTGCCAGCAGCTTAGATTACGGGGAGAGAAACATTCAGTACTTC. Its translation: CASSLDYGERNIQYF.

The chain recombines TRBV2 with TRBJ1-1; tentatively, D is TRBD1 (6 bases). The V gene's germline CDR1 is SNHLY and CDR2 FYNNEI. CDR3 length: 15 residues. V lost 7 bases and J lost 1, with 16 bases in between. CDR3 in amino acids: CASTDQGFTNTEAFF. The CDR3 DNA reads as TGTGCCAGCACCGACCAGGGGTTCACGAACACTGAAGCTTTCTTT.

This chain links TRBV19 with TRBJ1-4; 7 bases map to TRBD1. Losses at the gene ends were 5 bases for V and 0 bases for J; bases not matched to a gene: 3. Germline CDR1 LNHDA, CDR2 SQIVND (reference sequence). CDR3 length equals 15 residues. The CDR3 protein is CASSSQGATNEKLFF. The CDR3 region has the DNA TGTGCCAGTAGTTCTCAGGGGGCAACTAATGAAAAACTGTTTTTT.

CDR3 bases: TGTGCCGGGACTAGCGGGAGGCATACAGATACGCAGTATTTT. It is translated as CAGTSGRHTDTQYF. J is TRBJ2-3 and V is TRBV5-4; 15 bases agree with TRBD2. The CDR3 spans 14 residues. Germline lookup yields CDR1 SGHNT and CDR2 YYREEE (reference sequence). V lost 10 bases and J lost 3; bases outside the gene matches: 3.

J is TRBJ2-1 and V is TRBV28; 13 bases fit TRBD2. V was pared by 6 bases and J by 10 bases, with 9 bases of the junction left unmatched. The CDR3 is 15 residues long. CDR1 and CDR2 from the germline V gene are MDHEN and SYDVKM. As DNA, the CDR3 is TGTGCCAGCAGCACACCGGGACTAGCGGGATTAGAGCAGTTCTTC. Residues: CASSTPGLAGLEQFF.

CDR3 nucleotides: TGTGCCAGCAGCCGCGGAAGGGCGGGAGGCAACGAGCAGTACTTC. Translation gives CASSRGRAGGNEQYF. The chain carries TRBV3-1 (or the pseudogene TRBV3-2) and TRBJ2-7, with 8 bases lining up with TRBD2. Germline V gives CDR1 LGHDT, CDR2 YNNKEL (reference sequence). V shed 4 bases, J shed 5 bases, and the junction held 10 bases outside the gene matches. This CDR3 has 15 amino acids.

This sequence joins TRBV29-1 and TRBJ1-5, with D possibly TRBD1 on 6 matching bases. Trimming took 4 bases from V and 7 from J, leaving 17 bases between them. Germline CDR1 is SQVTM and CDR2 is ANQGSEA. The CDR3 spans 14 residues. CDR3 nucleotide sequence: TGCAGCGTTGGATTTGGGGGAGGGGGGCAGCCCCAGCATTTT. Translated, it gives CSVGFGGGGQPQHF.

This clone was counted a few times. The chain is built from TRBV12-3 or TRBV12-4 and TRBJ1-6; D uncertain. The CDR3 is 13 amino acids. V lost 6 bases and J lost 4, with 7 bases in between. The CDR3 DNA reads as TGTGCCAGCAGCCCTGAGTATAATTCACCCCTCCACTTT. Its protein product is CASSPEYNSPLHF.

The CDR3 spells CASSPGVATGGYTF. CDR3 nucleotides: TGTGCCAGCAGCCCCGGGGTGGCGACGGGTGGCTACACCTTC. V usage is TRBV7-2 and J usage is TRBJ1-2; D is unresolved. The germline CDR1 and CDR2 sequences are SGHTA and FQGNSA. Trimming pared 5 bases from V and 7 bases from J, leaving 17 bases between. CDR3 size: 14 residues.

A single count supports this clone. The chain joins TRBV27 to TRBJ2-1, with a possible D match to TRBD1 (5 bases). The germline V and J ends were trimmed by 3 bases and 5 bases, with 8 bases remaining between them. Germline V gene sequence: CDR1 MNHEY, CDR2 SMNVEV (reference sequence). This CDR3 is built from 13 residues. CDR3 sequence reads: CASSFDSNNEQFF. CDR3 DNA sequence: TGTGCCAGCAGTTTCGACAGTAACAATGAGCAGTTCTTC.

The chain carries TRBV7-3 and TRBJ2-7; a possible D gene is TRBD2 (6 bases). Looked up from germline, CDR1 is SGHTA and CDR2 is FQGTGA. The CDR3 is 15 amino acids. Between the trimmed V and J ends, which lost 4 bases and 1 base, there was a span of 14 bases. In nucleotides, the CDR3 is TGTGCCAGCAGCTCTCAACCGGGACTTTCCTACGAGCAGTACTTC. Residues: CASSSQPGLSYEQYF.

CDR3 sequence: CASSMRTSASNTGELFF. For the CDR3, the DNA is TGTGCCAGTAGTATGAGGACTAGCGCTTCGAACACCGGGGAGCTGTTTTTT. The chain joins TRBV19 to TRBJ2-2; 9 positions match TRBD2. J lost 0 bases, V lost 3 bases, and 5 bases had no gene match. The germline CDR1 and CDR2 sequences are LNHDA and SQIVND (reference sequence). CDR3 length equals 17 residues.

The chain employs TRBV9 and TRBJ2-7; TRBD1 matches at 9 bases. With V trimmed by 7 bases and J by 1 base, 6 bases remained unmatched. Germline CDR1 and CDR2: SGDLS and YYNGEE. The CDR3 length is 14 residues. The CDR3 is CASLDRGPSYEQYF. CDR3 nucleotide sequence: TGTGCCAGCCTGGACAGGGGCCCATCCTACGAGCAGTACTTC. Variable domain in full (rest from reference TRBV9 and TRBJ2-7): DSGVTQTPKHLITATGQRVTLRCSPRSGDLSVYWYQQSLDQGLQFLIQYYNGEERAKGNILERFSAQQFPDLHSELNLSSLELGDSALYFCASLDRGPSYEQYFGPGTRLTVT.

This clone was found once. The chain employs TRBV11-2 and TRBJ2-1; 9 bases map to TRBD2. Germline lookup yields CDR1 SGHAT and CDR2 FQNNGV. This CDR3 contains 15 residues. V shed 6 bases and J 0 bases; nucleotides not matched to a gene: 3. CDR3 amino acids: CASRALAGSYNEQFF. In DNA, the CDR3 is TGTGCCAGCAGGGCACTAGCGGGCTCCTACAATGAGCAGTTCTTC.

The chain uses TRBV6-1 and TRBJ2-6; 8 nucleotides line up with TRBD1. CDR1 is MNHNS, CDR2 SASEGT, per germline. V shed 11 bases and J 0 bases; nucleotides not matched to a gene: 3. The CDR3 loop spans 14 amino acids. Here the CDR3 DNA reads TGTGCCGGACAGGGAACCTCTGGGGCCAACGTCCTGACTTTC. Residues: CAGQGTSGANVLTF.

This chain uses TRBV7-2 with TRBJ1-4, with D possibly being TRBD1 (5 bases). V lost 3 bases to trimming and J lost 5 bases, with 10 bases between them. Germline V CDR1 and CDR2: SGHTA, FQGNSA. CDR3 size: 14 residues. The CDR3 protein is CASSFNRRNEKLFF. CDR3 sequence (DNA): TGTGCCAGCAGCTTCAACAGGAGAAATGAAAAACTGTTTTTT.

The V call is TRBV2, the J call TRBJ2-3, with unresolved D. CDR3 length: 14 amino acids. Trimming cost V 2 bases and J 2 bases, with 8 bases left between them. Germline CDR1 is SNHLY and CDR2 is FYNNEI. DNA of the CDR3: TGTGCCAGCAGTGAACTATCTAACACAGATACGCAGTATTTT. This sequence encodes CASSELSNTDTQYF. The variable domain in full, with the rest retrieved from reference TRBV2 and TRBJ2-3, is EPEVTQTPSHQVTQMGQEVILRCVPISNHLYFYWYRQILGQKVEFLVSFYNNEISEKSEIFDDQFSVERPDGSNFTLKIRSTKLEDSAMYFCASSELSNTDTQYFGPGTRLTVL.

The chain combines TRBV27 with TRBJ1-2; tentative D call: TRBD1 (5 bases). V was cut by 6 bases and J by 2 bases, with 10 bases left in between. The CDR3 spans 13 residues. From germline, CDR1 is MNHEY and CDR2 SMNVEV (reference sequence). The chain's CDR3 is CASSPTVNYGYTF. The CDR3 DNA sequence: TGTGCCAGCAGCCCGACAGTCAACTATGGCTACACCTTC.

The chain carries TRBV5-1 and TRBJ2-7; 13 bases map to TRBD2. The CDR3 length is 16 residues. Trimming took 4 bases from V and 5 from J; bases not matched to a gene: 9. Germline CDR1 and CDR2: SGHRS and YFSETQ. This CDR3 is CASSLGLAGALDEQYF. The CDR3 coding sequence is TGCGCCAGCAGCCTCGGACTAGCGGGAGCTCTCGACGAGCAGTACTTC.

CDR3 sequence (DNA): TGTGCCAGCAGCTTAGAACGGAGTAATTCACCCCTCCACTTT. Protein sequence: CASSLERSNSPLHF. V and J are TRBV7-2 and TRBJ1-6; D unclear. The germline V gene has CDR1 SGHTA and CDR2 FQGNSA. This CDR3 region has 14 residues. V lost 1 base to trimming and J lost 6 bases, with 7 bases between them.

The CDR3 DNA follows: TGTGCCAGCAGCCAAGGCCCAGCCCACCTAGGGGTTTCAGATACGCAGTATTTT. Residues: CASSQGPAHLGVSDTQYF. The chain links TRBV4-2 to TRBJ2-3; possible D gene TRBD1, 5 bases. CDR3 length equals 18 residues. The germline V gene has CDR1 LGHNA and CDR2 YNFKEQ. Trimming pared 1 base from V and 4 bases from J, leaving 21 bases between.

The chain is built from TRBV9 and TRBJ2-1, with TRBD2 matching 12 bases. The CDR3 covers 17 residues. Germline CDR1 is SGDLS and CDR2 is YYNGEE. J was trimmed by 5 bases and V by 3 bases; bases with no gene match: 9. The CDR3 region has the DNA TGTGCCAGCAGCGGTGGGGCTAGCGGGAGGGCCGACAATGAGCAGTTCTTC. Protein product: CASSGGASGRADNEQFF.

The chain recombines TRBV6-5 with TRBJ1-5; D remains unclear. Germline V lookup: CDR1 MNHEY, CDR2 SVGAGI. The V end was cut by 4 bases, the J end by 1 base, with 11 bases between. The CDR3 consists of 15 residues. CDR3 loop: CASSSRPGSNQPQHF. The DNA of the CDR3 is TGTGCCAGCAGTTCCCGACCGGGGAGCAATCAGCCCCAGCATTTT.

The chain combines TRBV28 with TRBJ2-7; 10 bases are shared with TRBD2. V lost 5 bases and J lost 5; bases outside the gene matches: 9. Germline V lookup: CDR1 MDHEN, CDR2 SYDVKM. The CDR3 loop spans 15 amino acids. CDR3: CASSQLLAGRDEQYF. Written as DNA, the CDR3 is TGTGCCAGCAGTCAATTACTAGCGGGGCGAGACGAGCAGTACTTC.